The next 15 T cell receptor beta chains were all read from a single sample in a study of beta chain features in type 1 diabetes. Sequenced material consisted of expressed TCRB transcripts (all of the isolated RNA was reverse transcribed). Libraries were prepared by immunoSEQ multiplex PCR; TCRdb keeps only in-frame clonotypes and omits some of them. The sample has 250,000 to 300,000 clones, around 7.8% seen once. Sequences were obtained from central memory CD4+ T cells from blood. All receptors come from a woman between 18 and 29 years old in good health.

There are many counts of this clone. The V gene is TRBV14, the J gene TRBJ2-3; 8 positions match TRBD2. Germline CDR1 SGHDN, CDR2 FVKESK. Losses at the gene ends were 5 bases for V and 1 base for J; bases not matched to a gene: 5. The CDR3 is 15 residues long. CDR3 sequence: CASSGRRGGTDTQYF. The DNA of the CDR3 is TGTGCCAGCAGCGGAAGGCGGGGGGGCACAGATACGCAGTATTTT.

This clone was found many times. The V gene is TRBV7-9, the J gene TRBJ2-2, with no clear D. This CDR3 contains 15 residues. V lost 2 bases to trimming and J lost 3 bases, with 10 bases between them. Germline CDR1 SEHNR, CDR2 FQNEAQ (reference sequence). CDR3 region: CASSLSDGYTGELFF. The CDR3 coding sequence is TGTGCCAGCAGCTTATCGGACGGGTACACCGGGGAGCTGTTTTTT.

This rearrangement joins TRBV5-1 to TRBJ2-5, with 8 bases lining up with TRBD2. The V and J ends lost 2 bases and 1 base, in that order; junction bases with no gene match: 1. The CDR3 length is 14 residues. Germline CDR1 and CDR2: SGHRS and YFSETQ. CDR3 in amino acids: CASSFTSGQETQYF. DNA of the CDR3: TGCGCCAGCAGCTTCACTAGCGGCCAAGAGACCCAGTACTTC.

This clone was detected ten times or more. Other nucleotide sequences from this sample produce the same CDR3. This sequence joins TRBV6-6 and TRBJ2-5, with 10 positions matching TRBD2. V trimming: 7 bases; J trimming: 2 bases; junction bases outside the gene matches: 1. The CDR3 loop spans 13 amino acids. Germline values: CDR1 MNHNY, CDR2 SVGAGI (reference sequence). The CDR3 spells CASTLAGQETQYF. The DNA of the CDR3 is TGTGCCAGCACACTAGCGGGACAAGAGACCCAGTACTTC.

The V gene is TRBV5-4, the J gene TRBJ2-4; D perhaps matches TRBD1 (5 bases). The germline gives CDR1 SGHNT, CDR2 YYREEE (reference sequence). The CDR3 has 14 amino acids. The V gene lost 0 bases and the J gene lost 9 bases, with 13 bases spanning the gap. The chain's CDR3 is CASSLVPRVAIQYF. CDR3 DNA: TGTGCCAGCAGCTTGGTCCCCAGGGTAGCCATTCAGTACTTC. Based on the CDR3 plus reference TRBV5-4 and TRBJ2-4, the full variable domain is ETGVTQSPTHLIKTRGQQVTLRCSSQSGHNTVSWYQQALGQGPQFIFQYYREEENGRGNFPPRFSGLQFPNYSSELNVNALELDDSALYLCASSLVPRVAIQYFGAGTRLSVL.

The genes are TRBV7-3 and TRBJ2-1; D possibly matches TRBD1 or TRBD2 (5 bases each). The V and J ends lost 5 bases and 2 bases respectively, with 13 bases between them. The CDR3 has 15 amino acids. Germline V gene lookup returns CDR1 SGHTA and CDR2 FQGTGA. The CDR3 DNA is TGTGCCAGCAGCCCCCAGCCGGGACCCTACAATGAGCAGTTCTTC. Translation gives CASSPQPGPYNEQFF.

The chain recombines TRBV27 with TRBJ1-6; D is ambiguous. CDR3 length equals 15 residues. Germline lookup yields CDR1 MNHEY and CDR2 SMNVEV (reference sequence). Trimming left V 5 bases short and J 6 bases short, with 14 bases between. CDR3 residues: CASSVEGRFNSPLHF. For the CDR3, the DNA is TGTGCCAGCAGTGTCGAGGGCCGTTTTAATTCACCCCTCCACTTT.

Concerning this clone itself: This sample includes further DNA sequences coding for the same CDR3. V and J are TRBV2 and TRBJ1-1; D not resolved. Deletions cut 6 bases from V and 1 base from J, with 6 bases between. From germline, CDR1 is SNHLY and CDR2 FYNNEI. CDR3 length: 12 amino acids. In DNA, the CDR3 is TGTGCCAGCAGCCGACAGAACACTGAAGCTTTCTTT. Translating gives CASSRQNTEAFF.

This sequence joins TRBV18 and TRBJ2-5; D gene ambiguous. CDR3 length equals 15 residues. Germline CDR1 and CDR2: KGHSH and LQKENI. V was cut by 0 bases and J by 2 bases, with 10 bases left in between. CDR3 in DNA: TGTGCCAGCTCACCACCGAACGGCCCTCAAGAGACCCAGTACTTC. This codes for CASSPPNGPQETQYF.

This clone appeared a few times. Other DNA variants within this sample encode the same CDR3. V is TRBV10-3 and J is TRBJ2-7; D is possibly TRBD1 (6 bases). Trimming took off 0 bases at V and 6 bases at J, with 6 bases between the two ends. The CDR3 length is 12 residues. Germline V CDR1 and CDR2: ENHRY, SYGVKD. CDR3 in amino acids: CAISESTGEQYV. As DNA, the CDR3 is TGTGCCATCAGTGAGTCGACAGGCGAGCAGTACGTC.

This clone showed up just a few times. J is TRBJ2-5 and V is TRBV27, with a tentative D call TRBD2 (6 bases). Germline V gene data show CDR1 as MNHEY and CDR2 as SMNVEV (reference sequence). The CDR3 extends over 15 amino acids. Trimming removed 2 bases at V and 7 bases at J, with 17 bases between. CDR3 loop: CASSLDWFGGSTQYF. The CDR3 coding sequence is TGTGCCAGCAGTTTAGACTGGTTCGGGGGATCGACCCAGTACTTC.

This clone showed up just a few times. V and J are TRBV28 and TRBJ2-4; 8 bases align to TRBD1. J was trimmed by 5 bases and V by 5 bases; bases with no gene match: 5. Per the germline V gene, CDR1 is MDHEN and CDR2 is SYDVKM. The CDR3 covers 14 residues. The CDR3, as DNA: TGTGCCAGCAGTATCACAGGGGGACAAAACATTCAGTACTTC. It translates to CASSITGGQNIQYF.

This clone was seen only a few times. The chain couples TRBV9 to TRBJ2-1; no clear D. The germline V and J ends were trimmed by 0 bases and 4 bases, with 5 bases remaining between them. The CDR3 loop spans 13 amino acids. Germline loops: CDR1 SGDLS, CDR2 YYNGEE. CDR3 sequence (DNA): TGTGCCAGCAGCGTAGGCGAGTACAATGAGCAGTTCTTC. Its translation: CASSVGEYNEQFF. The full variable domain, its missing parts supplied by reference TRBV9 and TRBJ2-1, is DSGVTQTPKHLITATGQRVTLRCSPRSGDLSVYWYQQSLDQGLQFLIQYYNGEERAKGNILERFSAQQFPDLHSELNLSSLELGDSALYFCASSVGEYNEQFFGPGTRLTVL.

The CDR3 loop reads CAWETGGNEQFF. For the CDR3, the DNA is TGTGCCTGGGAAACAGGGGGTAATGAGCAGTTCTTC. The gene calls are TRBV30 and TRBJ2-1; 8 nucleotides align to TRBD1. The V gene end was trimmed by 5 bases and the J gene end by 7 bases; junction bases not matched to a gene: 4. The CDR3 is 12 residues long. Germline CDR1 reads GTSNPN; CDR2 reads SVGIG (reference sequence). The whole variable domain, filled in from reference TRBV30 and TRBJ2-1, reads SQTIHQWPATLVQPVGSPLSLECTVEGTSNPNLYWYRQAAGRGLQLLFYSVGIGQISSEVPQNLSASRPQDRQFILSSKKLLLSDSGFYLCAWETGGNEQFFGPGTRLTVL.

This rearrangement joins TRBV2 to TRBJ2-1; D perhaps matches TRBD2 (5 bases). CDR1 SNHLY and CDR2 FYNNEI come from the germline V gene. Trimming stripped 3 bases from V and 12 bases from J, with 15 bases between. The CDR3 has 13 amino acids. CDR3 amino acids: CASSDAGFLGQFF. The CDR3 DNA reads as TGTGCCAGCAGTGACGCGGGCTTTTTAGGGCAGTTCTTC.